One sample yielded the 10 T cell receptor beta chains listed below, sequenced in a study of CD8 T cells in ankylosing spondylitis. TCRdb independently ran MiXCR on the 5' RACE reads; one entry per CDR3 protein. The data contain a few hundred thousand distinct CDR3 sequences, more than 9% of them singletons. Material for sequencing was blood, either unsorted or a sorted T cell fraction (not recorded which). The source of these receptors is a female donor with ankylosing spondylitis or in good health (not recorded which).

In this sample, this clonotype turned up a few times. CDR3 sequence (DNA): TGTGCCAGCAGTCCCAGGGGGAACAGGGGTGGCGCTGAAGCTTTCTTT. This sequence encodes CASSPRGNRGGAEAFF. The gene calls are TRBV12-3 or TRBV12-4 and TRBJ1-1; 7 bases fit TRBD1. The length of the CDR3 is 16 residues. V trimming: 5 bases; J trimming: 6 bases; junction bases outside the gene matches: 15.

The chain employs TRBV9 and TRBJ2-3, with 8 nucleotides matching TRBD2. CDR1 is SGDLS and CDR2 is YYNGEE in the germline V gene. V lost 0 bases to trimming and J lost 1 base; unmatched junction nucleotides: 7. This CDR3 region has 17 residues. As DNA, the CDR3 is TGTGCCAGCAGCGTAGCCCCCCCCGGGGGGGGCACAGATACGCAGTATTTT. Its protein product is CASSVAPPGGGTDTQYF.

This clonotype has ten or more counts. The CDR3 coding sequence is TGTGCCACAACGAGGGGAAGCGAGCAGTTCTTC. Its protein product is CATTRGSEQFF. The rearrangement uses TRBV12-3 or TRBV12-4 and TRBJ2-1; D might be TRBD1 or TRBD2, each matching 5 bases. V lost 10 bases, J lost 10 bases, and 14 bases lay in between. The CDR3 has 11 residues.

This sequence joins TRBV20-1 and TRBJ2-5, with D uncertain. The CDR3 runs to 14 residues. The germline V gene encodes CDR1 DFQATT and CDR2 SNEGSKA (reference sequence). V lost 6 bases and J lost 7, with 21 bases in between. DNA for the CDR3: TGCAGTGCCCCCACCGGTTGGGGAACTGGGACCCAGTACTTC. It translates to CSAPTGWGTGTQYF.

This clonotype was picked up many times. This chain links TRBV20-1 with TRBJ1-5; 10 bases align to TRBD1. This CDR3 is built from 13 residues. The V segment lost 6 bases and the J segment 7 bases; nucleotides outside the gene matches: 6. Germline V lookup: CDR1 DFQATT, CDR2 SNEGSKA (reference sequence). CDR3 sequence reads: CSAGGQGVQPQHF. The CDR3 region has the DNA TGCAGTGCGGGAGGACAGGGGGTGCAGCCCCAGCATTTT.

Of note for this clonotype: With a much larger clone just one base away, this may be a read error. The CDR3 carries no conserved terminal phenylalanine or tryptophan, so it likely arises from a read error. The J gene is TRBJ1-6, the V gene TRBV12-3 or TRBV12-4; D unresolved. The CDR3 loop spans 15 amino acids. Trimming removed 4 bases from V and 7 bases from J, with 14 bases in between. In DNA form, the CDR3 reads TGTGCCAGCAGTTCCGGCCCCGTAGGGAATTCACCCCTCCACGTT. This gives the protein CASSSGPVGNSPLHV.

In its sample, this clonotype was seen a few times. The V and J genes are TRBV20-1 and TRBJ1-2, with a tentative D call TRBD1 (5 bases). CDR3 length equals 15 residues. CDR1 is DFQATT, CDR2 SNEGSKA, per germline (reference sequence). The ends were cut back, 0 bases at V and 8 bases at J, with 19 bases in the middle. The CDR3: CSARDLSDTGRGYTF. The CDR3 coding sequence is TGCAGTGCTAGAGATTTGTCGGACACGGGGCGAGGCTACACCTTC.

This clonotype came up many times. J is TRBJ1-6 and V is TRBV12-3 or TRBV12-4, with D uncertain. V was shortened by 6 bases and J by 7 bases, with 7 bases between the two germline ends. This CDR3 contains 12 residues. This CDR3 is CASSSRNSPLHF. In DNA form, the CDR3 reads TGTGCCAGCAGCTCAAGAAATTCACCCCTCCACTTT.

The sample holds many counts of this clonotype. The V and J genes are TRBV5-6 and TRBJ2-1; possible D gene TRBD2, 5 bases. The CDR3 covers 15 residues. V gave up 0 bases and J gave up 7 bases, with 14 bases separating them. Germline V gives CDR1 SGHDT, CDR2 YYEEEE. The DNA of the CDR3 is TGTGCCAGCAGCTTGGCTACCCGGCCGGGGAATGAGCAGTTCTTC. Its translation: CASSLATRPGNEQFF.

This clonotype has more than one count but fewer than ten. The DNA of the CDR3 is TGTGCCAGCGCACCCTCCAACTCCTACGAGCAGTACTTC. Its translation is CASAPSNSYEQYF. This chain joins TRBV12-3 or TRBV12-4 and TRBJ2-7; no clear D. The CDR3 has 13 residues. Trimming pared 8 bases from V and 0 bases from J, leaving 11 bases between.